This TCR beta chain was captured by sequencing in a study of cytomegalovirus exposure and HLA in healthy donors. Concerning this clone: Its specificity is unknown.

60 Vbeta and 13 Jbeta primers were used in PCR. The assay was immunoSEQ multiplex PCR, and TCRdb's table has in-frame clones only and misses some. The profile shows around 110,000 clones, around 80% of them singletons. Regarding the study as a whole: Based on reports, TCR beta sequences accurately predicted HLA-A and HLA-B alleles for most subjects. It was 160 or so TCR beta chains that were listed as cytomegalovirus-associated. Some highly shared sequence variants likely arose as a pipeline artifact.

Sequenced: PBMCs. The sequence was obtained from a man aged 40-50 years in good health and CMV-seronegative.

The CDR3: CASSPASGTNTDTQYF. CDR3 in DNA: TGTGCCAGCAGCCCGGCTAGCGGGACGAACACAGATACGCAGTATTTT. V is TRBV7-6 and J is TRBJ2-3, with 9 bases matching TRBD2. The germline V gene encodes CDR1 SGHVS and CDR2 FNYEAQ. The ends lost 5 bases at V and 2 bases at J; junction bases unmatched: 8. There are 16 residues in the CDR3.